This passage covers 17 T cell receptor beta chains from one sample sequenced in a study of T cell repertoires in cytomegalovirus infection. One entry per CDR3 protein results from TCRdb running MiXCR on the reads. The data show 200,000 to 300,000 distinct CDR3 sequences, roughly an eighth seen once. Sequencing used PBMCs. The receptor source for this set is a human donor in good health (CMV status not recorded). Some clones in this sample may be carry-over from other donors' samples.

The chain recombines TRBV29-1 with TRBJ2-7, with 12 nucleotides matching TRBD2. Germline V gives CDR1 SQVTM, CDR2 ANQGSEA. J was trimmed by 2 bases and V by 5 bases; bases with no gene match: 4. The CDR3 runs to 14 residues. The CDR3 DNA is TGCAGCGTTCGACTAGCGGGGGCTACCTACGAGCAGTACTTC. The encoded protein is CSVRLAGATYEQYF.

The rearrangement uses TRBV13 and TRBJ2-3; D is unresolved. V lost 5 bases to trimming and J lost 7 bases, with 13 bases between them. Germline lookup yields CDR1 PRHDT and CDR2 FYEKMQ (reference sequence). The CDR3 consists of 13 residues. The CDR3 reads CASSPPGRNTQYF. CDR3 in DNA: TGTGCCAGCAGCCCCCCCGGGCGGAATACGCAGTATTTT.

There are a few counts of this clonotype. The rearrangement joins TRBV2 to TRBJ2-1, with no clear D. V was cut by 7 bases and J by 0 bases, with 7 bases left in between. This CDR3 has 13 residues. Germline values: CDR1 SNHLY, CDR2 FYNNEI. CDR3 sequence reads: CASIVSSYNEQFF. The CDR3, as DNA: TGTGCCAGCATCGTCAGCTCCTACAATGAGCAGTTCTTC.

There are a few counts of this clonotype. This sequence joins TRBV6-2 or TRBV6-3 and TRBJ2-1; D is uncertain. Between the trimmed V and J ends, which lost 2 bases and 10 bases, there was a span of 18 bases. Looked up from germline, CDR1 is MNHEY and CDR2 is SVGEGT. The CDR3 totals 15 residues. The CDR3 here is CASSYPSLGSWEQFF. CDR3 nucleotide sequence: TGTGCCAGCAGTTACCCCTCCCTAGGGTCCTGGGAGCAGTTCTTC.

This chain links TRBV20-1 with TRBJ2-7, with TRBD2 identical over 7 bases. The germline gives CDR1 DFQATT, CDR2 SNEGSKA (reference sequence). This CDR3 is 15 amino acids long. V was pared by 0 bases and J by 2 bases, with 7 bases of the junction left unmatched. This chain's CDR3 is CSARDRARGTYEQYF. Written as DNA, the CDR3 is TGCAGTGCTAGAGATCGGGCGCGGGGGACCTACGAGCAGTACTTC.

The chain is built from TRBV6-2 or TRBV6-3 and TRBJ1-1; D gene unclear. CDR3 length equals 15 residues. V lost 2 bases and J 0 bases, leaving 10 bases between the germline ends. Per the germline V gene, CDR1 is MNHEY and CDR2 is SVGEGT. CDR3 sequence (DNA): TGTGCCAGCAGTTACGCGGCAGCCGTGAACACTGAAGCTTTCTTT. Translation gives CASSYAAAVNTEAFF.

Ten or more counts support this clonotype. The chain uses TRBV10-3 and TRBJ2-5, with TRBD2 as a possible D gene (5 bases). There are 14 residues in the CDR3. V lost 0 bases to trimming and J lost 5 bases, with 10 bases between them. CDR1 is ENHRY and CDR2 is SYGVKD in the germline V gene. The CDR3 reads CAISESVGAETQYF. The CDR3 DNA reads TGTGCCATCAGTGAGTCAGTGGGAGCGGAGACCCAGTACTTC.

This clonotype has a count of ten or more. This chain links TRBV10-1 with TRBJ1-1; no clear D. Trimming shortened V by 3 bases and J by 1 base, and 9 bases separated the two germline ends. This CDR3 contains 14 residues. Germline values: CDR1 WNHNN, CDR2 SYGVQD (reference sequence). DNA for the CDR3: TGCGCCAGCAGTGAAAACACGGAGAACACTGAAGCTTTCTTT. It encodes CASSENTENTEAFF.

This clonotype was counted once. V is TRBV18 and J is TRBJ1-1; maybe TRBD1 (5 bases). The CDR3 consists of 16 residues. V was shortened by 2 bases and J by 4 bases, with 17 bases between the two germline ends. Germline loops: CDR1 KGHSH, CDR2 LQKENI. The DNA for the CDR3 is TGTGCCAGCTCACCAGGAAGAAGGGGCGCGGGCACTGAAGCTTTCTTT. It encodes CASSPGRRGAGTEAFF.

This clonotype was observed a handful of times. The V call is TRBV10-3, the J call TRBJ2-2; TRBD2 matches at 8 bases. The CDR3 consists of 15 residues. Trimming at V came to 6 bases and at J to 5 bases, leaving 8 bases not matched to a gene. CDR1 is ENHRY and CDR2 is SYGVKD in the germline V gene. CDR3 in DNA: TGTGCCATCAGCGACAGCGGGAGTCGAACCGGGGAGCTGTTTTTT. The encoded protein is CAISDSGSRTGELFF.

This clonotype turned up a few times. CDR3 in DNA: TGCAGTGCTAGAGTGTCAGGGACCCTCTCCTACAATGAGCAGTTCTTC. Translation gives CSARVSGTLSYNEQFF. This chain uses TRBV20-1 with TRBJ2-1, with D possibly being TRBD1 or TRBD2 (5 bases each). The V gene lost 1 base and the J gene lost 0 bases, with 13 bases spanning the gap. The CDR3 is 16 residues long. The V gene's germline CDR1 is DFQATT and CDR2 SNEGSKA (reference sequence).

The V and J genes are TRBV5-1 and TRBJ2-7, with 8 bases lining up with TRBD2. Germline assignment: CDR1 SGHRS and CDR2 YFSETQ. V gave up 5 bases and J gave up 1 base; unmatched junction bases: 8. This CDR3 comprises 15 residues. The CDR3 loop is CASSPAASGSYEQYF. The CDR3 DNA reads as TGCGCCAGCAGTCCGGCCGCTAGCGGGTCCTACGAGCAGTACTTC. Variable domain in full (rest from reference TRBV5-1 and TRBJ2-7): KAGVTQTPRYLIKTRGQQVTLSCSPISGHRSVSWYQQTPGQGLQFLFEYFSETQRNKGNFPGRFSGRQFSNSRSEMNVSTLELGDSALYLCASSPAASGSYEQYFGPGTRLTVT.

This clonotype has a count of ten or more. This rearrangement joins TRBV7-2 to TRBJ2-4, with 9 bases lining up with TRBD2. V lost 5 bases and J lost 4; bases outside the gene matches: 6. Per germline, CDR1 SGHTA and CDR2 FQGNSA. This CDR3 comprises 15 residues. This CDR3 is CASSLSGRYKNIQYF. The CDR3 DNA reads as TGTGCCAGCAGCCTGAGCGGGAGGTATAAAAACATTCAGTACTTC.

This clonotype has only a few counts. Here the CDR3 DNA reads TGTGCCAGCAGTTACAGTCAGCTAGCGGGAGGGCCCAGTGTGTTCTTC. Amino acids: CASSYSQLAGGPSVFF. V gene TRBV6-2 or TRBV6-3 combines with J gene TRBJ2-1; 12 nucleotides align to TRBD2. The CDR3 length is 16 residues. After removal of 2 bases from V and 15 bases from J, the junction contained 14 bases not matched to a gene. Per germline, CDR1 MNHEY and CDR2 SVGEGT.

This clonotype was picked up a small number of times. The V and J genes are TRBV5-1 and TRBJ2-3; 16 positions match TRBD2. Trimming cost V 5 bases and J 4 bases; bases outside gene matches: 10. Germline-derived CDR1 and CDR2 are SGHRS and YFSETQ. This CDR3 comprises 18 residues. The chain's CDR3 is CASRPGTSGGEIADTQYF. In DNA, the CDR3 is TGCGCCAGCAGACCCGGGACTAGCGGGGGGGAGATTGCAGATACGCAGTATTTT. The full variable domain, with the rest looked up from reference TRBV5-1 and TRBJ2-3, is KAGVTQTPRYLIKTRGQQVTLSCSPISGHRSVSWYQQTPGQGLQFLFEYFSETQRNKGNFPGRFSGRQFSNSRSEMNVSTLELGDSALYLCASRPGTSGGEIADTQYFGPGTRLTVL.

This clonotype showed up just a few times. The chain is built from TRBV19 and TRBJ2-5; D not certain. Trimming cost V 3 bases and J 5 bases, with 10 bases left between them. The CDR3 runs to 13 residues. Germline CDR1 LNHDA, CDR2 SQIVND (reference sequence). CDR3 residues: CASSIRGPETQYF. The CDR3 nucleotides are TGTGCCAGTAGTATTAGAGGACCCGAGACCCAGTACTTC.

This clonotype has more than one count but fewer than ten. The CDR3 region is CSVEPGTGLFF. CDR3 DNA sequence: TGCAGCGTTGAACCCGGGACAGGTCTCTTCTTT. The V call is TRBV29-1, the J call TRBJ1-1; 8 bases map to TRBD1. The V gene end was trimmed by 2 bases and the J gene end by 14 bases; junction bases not matched to a gene: 7. Germline values: CDR1 SQVTM, CDR2 ANQGSEA. There are 11 residues in the CDR3.